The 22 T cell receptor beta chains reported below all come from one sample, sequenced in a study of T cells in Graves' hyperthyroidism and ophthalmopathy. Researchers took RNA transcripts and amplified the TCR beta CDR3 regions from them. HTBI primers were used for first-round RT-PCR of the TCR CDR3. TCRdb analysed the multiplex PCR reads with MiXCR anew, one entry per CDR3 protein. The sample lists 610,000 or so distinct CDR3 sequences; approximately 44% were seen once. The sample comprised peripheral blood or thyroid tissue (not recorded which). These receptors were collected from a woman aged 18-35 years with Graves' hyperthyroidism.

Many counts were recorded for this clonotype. CDR3 nucleotide sequence: TGTGCCAGTACTCCATCAAGGCAGGGACCACCCCTCCACTTT. It codes for CASTPSRQGPPLHF. The rearrangement links TRBV19 to TRBJ1-6; D is possibly TRBD1 (5 bases). The CDR3 extends over 14 amino acids. CDR1 and CDR2 from the germline V gene are LNHDA and SQIVND (reference sequence). V lost 7 bases and J 11 bases, leaving 18 bases between the germline ends.

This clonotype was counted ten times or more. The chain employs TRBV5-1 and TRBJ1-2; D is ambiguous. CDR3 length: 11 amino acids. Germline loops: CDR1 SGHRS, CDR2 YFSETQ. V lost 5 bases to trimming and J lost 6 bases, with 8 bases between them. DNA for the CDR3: TGCGCCAGCAGATCCGCGAATGGCTACACCTTC. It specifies CASRSANGYTF.

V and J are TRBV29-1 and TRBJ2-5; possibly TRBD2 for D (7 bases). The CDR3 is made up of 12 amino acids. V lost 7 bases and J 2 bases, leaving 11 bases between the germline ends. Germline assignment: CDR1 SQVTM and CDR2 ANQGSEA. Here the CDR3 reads CSGGGVQETQYF. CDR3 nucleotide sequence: TGCAGCGGAGGGGGGGTACAAGAGACCCAGTACTTC.

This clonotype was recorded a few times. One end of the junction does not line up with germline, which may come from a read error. The CDR3 DNA sequence: TGTGCCAGCAGTGAAGCGCAGATAGAGTTCTTC. Its protein product is CASSEAQIEFF. This chain joins TRBV2 and TRBJ2-5; D is uncertain. This CDR3 is 11 amino acids long. Germline V gene sequence: CDR1 SNHLY, CDR2 FYNNEI.

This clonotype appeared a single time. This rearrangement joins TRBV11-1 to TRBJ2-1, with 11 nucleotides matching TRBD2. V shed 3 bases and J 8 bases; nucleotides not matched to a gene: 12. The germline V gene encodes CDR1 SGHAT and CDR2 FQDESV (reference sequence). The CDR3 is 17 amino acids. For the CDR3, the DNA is TGTGCCAGCAGCTTCCCCTATAGCGGGAGGGCCAGGGATGAGCAGTTCTTC. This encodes CASSFPYSGRARDEQFF.

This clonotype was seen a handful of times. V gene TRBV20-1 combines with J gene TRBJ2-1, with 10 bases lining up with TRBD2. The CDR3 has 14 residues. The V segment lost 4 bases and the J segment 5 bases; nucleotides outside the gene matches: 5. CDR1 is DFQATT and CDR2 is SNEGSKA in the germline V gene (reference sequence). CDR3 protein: CSAKAGGPHNEQFF. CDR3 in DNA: TGCAGTGCTAAAGCGGGAGGGCCTCACAATGAGCAGTTCTTC.

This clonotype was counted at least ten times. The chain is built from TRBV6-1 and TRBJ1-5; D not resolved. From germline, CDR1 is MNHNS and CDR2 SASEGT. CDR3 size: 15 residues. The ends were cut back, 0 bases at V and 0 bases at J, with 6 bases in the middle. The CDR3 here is CASSEALGSNQPQHF. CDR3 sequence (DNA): TGTGCCAGCAGTGAAGCATTGGGTAGCAATCAGCCCCAGCATTTT.

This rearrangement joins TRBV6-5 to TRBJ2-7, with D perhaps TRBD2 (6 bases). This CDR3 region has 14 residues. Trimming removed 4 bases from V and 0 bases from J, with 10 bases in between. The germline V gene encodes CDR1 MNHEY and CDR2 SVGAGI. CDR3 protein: CASSSGLLSYEQYF. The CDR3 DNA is TGTGCCAGCAGTTCGGGACTCCTCTCCTACGAGCAGTACTTC.

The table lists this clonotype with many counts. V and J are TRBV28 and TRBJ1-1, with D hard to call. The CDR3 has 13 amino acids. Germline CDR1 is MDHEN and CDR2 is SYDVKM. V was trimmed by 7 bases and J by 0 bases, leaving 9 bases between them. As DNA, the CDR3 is TGTGCCAGCAACGTACAAATGAACACTGAAGCTTTCTTT. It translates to CASNVQMNTEAFF.

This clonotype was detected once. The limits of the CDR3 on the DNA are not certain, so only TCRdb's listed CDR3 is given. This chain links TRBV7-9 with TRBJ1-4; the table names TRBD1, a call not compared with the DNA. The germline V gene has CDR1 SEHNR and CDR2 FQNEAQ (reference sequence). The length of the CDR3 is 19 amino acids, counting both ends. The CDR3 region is CASSFYICSASGPNEKLFF.

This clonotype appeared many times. The chain's CDR3 is CASSARDRNTEAFF. CDR3 nucleotides: TGTGCCAGCAGCGCCCGGGACAGAAACACTGAAGCTTTCTTT. The chain couples TRBV7-9 to TRBJ1-1; 7 bases map to TRBD1. The CDR3 covers 14 residues. From germline, CDR1 is SEHNR and CDR2 FQNEAQ (reference sequence). V trimming: 5 bases; J trimming: 2 bases; junction bases outside the gene matches: 5.

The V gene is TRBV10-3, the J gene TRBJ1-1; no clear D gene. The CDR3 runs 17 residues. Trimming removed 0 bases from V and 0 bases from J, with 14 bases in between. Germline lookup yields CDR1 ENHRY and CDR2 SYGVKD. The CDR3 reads CAISESRAAVMNTEAFF. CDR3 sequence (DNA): TGTGCCATCAGTGAGTCTCGGGCAGCCGTTATGAACACTGAAGCTTTCTTT.

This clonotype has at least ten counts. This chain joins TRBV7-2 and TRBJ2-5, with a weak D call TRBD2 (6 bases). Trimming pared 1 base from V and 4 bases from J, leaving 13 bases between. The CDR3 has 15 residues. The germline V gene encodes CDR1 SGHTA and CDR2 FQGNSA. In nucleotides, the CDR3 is TGTGCCAGCAGCTTAGGGAGGGCCAATTTAGAGACCCAGTACTTC. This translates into CASSLGRANLETQYF.

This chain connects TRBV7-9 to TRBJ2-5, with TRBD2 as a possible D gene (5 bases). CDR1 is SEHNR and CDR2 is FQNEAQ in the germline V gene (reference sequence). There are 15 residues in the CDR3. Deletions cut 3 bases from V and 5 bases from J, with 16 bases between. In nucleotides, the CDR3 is TGTGCCAGCAGCTTCCGGGCCGGGGAGCTGGAGACCCAGTACTTC. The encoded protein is CASSFRAGELETQYF. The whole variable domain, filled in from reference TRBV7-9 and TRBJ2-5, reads DTGVSQNPRHKITKRGQNVTFRCDPISEHNRLYWYRQTLGQGPEFLTYFQNEAQLEKSRLLSDRFSAERPKGSFSTLEIQRTEQGDSAMYLCASSFRAGELETQYFGPGTRLLVL.

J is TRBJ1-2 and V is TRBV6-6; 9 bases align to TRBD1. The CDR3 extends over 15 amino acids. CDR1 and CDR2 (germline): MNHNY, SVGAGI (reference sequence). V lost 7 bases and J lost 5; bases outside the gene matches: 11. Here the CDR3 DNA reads TGTGCCAGCAAGCGGGAAGACAGGGGGAGTTATGGCTACACCTTC. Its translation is CASKREDRGSYGYTF.

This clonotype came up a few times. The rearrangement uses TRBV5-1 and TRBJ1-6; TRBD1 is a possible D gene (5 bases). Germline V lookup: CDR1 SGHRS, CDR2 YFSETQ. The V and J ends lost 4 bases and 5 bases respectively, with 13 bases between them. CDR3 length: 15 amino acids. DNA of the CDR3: TGCGCCAGCAGCCACACAGGTCCCCATAATTCACCCCTCCACTTT. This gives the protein CASSHTGPHNSPLHF.

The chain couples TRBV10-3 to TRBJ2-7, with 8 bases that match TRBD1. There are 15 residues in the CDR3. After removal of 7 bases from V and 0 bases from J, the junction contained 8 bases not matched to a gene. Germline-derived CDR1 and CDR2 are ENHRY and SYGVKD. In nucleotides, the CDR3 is TGTGCCATCAAGACAGGGGAGATGGGCTCCTACGAGCAGTACTTC. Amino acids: CAIKTGEMGSYEQYF.

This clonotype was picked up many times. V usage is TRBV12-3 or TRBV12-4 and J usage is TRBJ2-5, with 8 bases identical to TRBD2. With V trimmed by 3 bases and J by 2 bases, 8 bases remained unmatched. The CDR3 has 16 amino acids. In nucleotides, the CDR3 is TGTGCCAGCAGTTTTCTAGCGGGTGGCCCACAAGAGACCCAGTACTTC. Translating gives CASSFLAGGPQETQYF.

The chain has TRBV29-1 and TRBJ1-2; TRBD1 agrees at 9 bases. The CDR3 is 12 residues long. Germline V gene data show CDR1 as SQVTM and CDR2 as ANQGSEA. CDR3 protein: CSYRGLDYGYTF. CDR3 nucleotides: TGCAGTTACAGGGGGCTTGACTATGGCTACACCTTC.

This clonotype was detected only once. CDR3 bases: TGTGCCATCAGTGCTGTACTATGGGACCATGGCTACACCTTC. Translating it yields CAISAVLWDHGYTF. The chain recombines TRBV10-3 with TRBJ1-2; D possibly corresponds to TRBD1 (5 bases). This CDR3 has 14 amino acids. V gave up 4 bases and J gave up 6 bases, with 15 bases separating them. Germline CDR1 is ENHRY and CDR2 is SYGVKD.

The CDR3 coding sequence is TGTGCCAGCAGCCATCTCGGAGGGAACTATGGCTACACCTTC. Its translation: CASSHLGGNYGYTF. This chain joins TRBV3-1 and TRBJ1-2, with D hard to call. Between the trimmed V and J ends, which lost 3 bases and 2 bases, there was a span of 10 bases. Germline assignment: CDR1 LGHDT and CDR2 YNNKEL (reference sequence). There are 14 residues in the CDR3.

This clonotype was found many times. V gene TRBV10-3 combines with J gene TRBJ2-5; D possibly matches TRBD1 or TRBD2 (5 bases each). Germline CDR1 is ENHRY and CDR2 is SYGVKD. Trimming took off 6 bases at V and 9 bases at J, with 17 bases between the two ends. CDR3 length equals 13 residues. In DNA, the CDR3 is TGTGCCATCAGCCCTGAGGGGAACGTGGCCCAGTACTTC. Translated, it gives CAISPEGNVAQYF.